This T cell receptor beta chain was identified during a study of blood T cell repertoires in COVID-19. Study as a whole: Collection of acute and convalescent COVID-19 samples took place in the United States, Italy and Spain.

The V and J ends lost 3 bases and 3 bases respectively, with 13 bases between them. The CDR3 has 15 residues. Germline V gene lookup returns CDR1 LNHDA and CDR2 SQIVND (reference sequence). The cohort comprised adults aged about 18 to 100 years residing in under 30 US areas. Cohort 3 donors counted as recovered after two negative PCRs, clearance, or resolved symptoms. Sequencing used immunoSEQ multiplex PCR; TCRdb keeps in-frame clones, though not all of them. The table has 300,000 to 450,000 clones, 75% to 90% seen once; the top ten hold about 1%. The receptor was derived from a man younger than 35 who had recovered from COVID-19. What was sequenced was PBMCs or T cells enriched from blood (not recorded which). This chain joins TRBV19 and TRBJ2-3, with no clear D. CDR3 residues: CASSIRLADTDTQYF. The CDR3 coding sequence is TGTGCCAGTAGTATTCGGTTAGCTGATACAGATACGCAGTATTTT.